The rows below give T cell receptor beta chains drawn from one sample of a study of cytomegalovirus exposure and HLA in healthy donors. Clones were sequenced by immunoSEQ multiplex PCR, and TCRdb holds only the in-frame ones, with some missing. The sample includes some 250,000 clones, roughly 89% seen only once; the top ten take 0.35% to 0.45%. Specimen: PBMCs. These receptors all stem from a woman aged 18-30 years in good health and CMV-seronegative. The CDR3 runs from the conserved cysteine through the conserved F or W. D genes are given only for firm matches. Size tells how often a clone was seen (once, few, many) or the class of an expanded clone, and some rows leave it out.

clone size	J gene	D gene	V gene	CDR3 protein	CDR3 DNA
NA	TRBJ2-5	NA	TRBV7-9	CASSIRGPETQYF	TGTGCCAGCAGCATCAGGGGCCCAGAGACCCAGTACTTC
once	TRBJ2-1	TRBD2	TRBV6-1	CASSEVAGGWNEQFF	TGTGCCAGCAGTGAAGTAGCGGGGGGATGGAATGAGCAGTTCTTC
NA	TRBJ2-7	NA	TRBV6-5	CASREQGHEQYF	TGTGCCAGCAGAGAACAGGGACACGAGCAGTACTTC
NA	TRBJ2-5	NA	TRBV7-8	CASSPPRVQETQYF	TGTGCCAGCAGCCCCCCCCGAGTTCAAGAGACCCAGTACTTC
NA	TRBJ1-5	NA	TRBV5-6	CASSLSSSSQPQHF	TGTGCCAGCAGCTTGTCCTCCAGTTCCCAGCCCCAGCATTTT
NA	TRBJ1-3	TRBD1	TRBV18	CASSPLLTGGVFGNTIYF	TGTGCCAGCTCACCACTTCTAACAGGGGGCGTCTTTGGAAACACCATATATTTT
NA	TRBJ2-6	NA	TRBV5-1	CASSPRGSGANVLTF	TGCGCCAGCAGCCCTCGGGGCTCTGGGGCCAACGTCCTGACTTTC
NA	TRBJ2-1	NA	TRBV7-3	CASSFGGNNEQFF	TGTGCCAGCAGCTTTGGAGGCAACAATGAGCAGTTCTTC
NA	TRBJ2-1	NA	TRBV5-6	CASSLGLADYNEQFF	TGTGCCAGCAGCTTGGGTCTAGCTGACTACAATGAGCAGTTCTTC
NA	TRBJ1-4	NA	TRBV27	CASSSGGPEKLFF	TGTGCCAGCAGTTCGGGAGGGCCTGAAAAACTGTTTTTT
NA	TRBJ2-7	TRBD1	TRBV14	CASSQGWDRGNEQYF	TGTGCCAGCAGCCAAGGCTGGGACAGGGGTAACGAGCAGTACTTC
NA	TRBJ2-1	TRBD2	TRBV5-1	CASSLSASSGPNNEQFF	TGCGCCAGCAGCTTGTCCGCGTCTAGCGGGCCAAACAATGAGCAGTTCTTC
NA	TRBJ1-3	NA	TRBV4-3	CASSRLEAGKTGNTIYF	TGCGCCAGCAGCCGTCTCGAAGCGGGGAAAACTGGAAACACCATATATTTT
NA	TRBJ1-5	TRBD1	TRBV28	CASIFDREGLYSNQPQHF	TGTGCCAGCATATTTGACAGGGAAGGGCTTTATAGCAATCAGCCCCAGCATTTT
NA	TRBJ2-1	TRBD1	TRBV6-4	CASRPNPDRGYNEQFF	TGTGCCAGCAGACCTAACCCGGACAGGGGATACAATGAGCAGTTCTTC
NA	TRBJ2-1	NA	TRBV5-4	CASSFRQGNNEQFF	TGTGCCAGCAGCTTCCGGCAGGGGAACAATGAGCAGTTCTTC
NA	TRBJ2-7	NA	TRBV7-2	CASSLVVATYEQYF	TGTGCCAGCAGCTTAGTAGTAGCGACCTACGAGCAGTACTTC
NA	TRBJ1-3	NA	TRBV11-2	CASSLATGSGYTIYF	TGTGCCAGCAGCTTAGCTACGGGATCGGGGTACACCATATATTTT
NA	TRBJ2-1	TRBD2	TRBV28	CASSSRPSGGYEQFF	TGTGCCAGCAGTTCGCGCCCTAGCGGGGGATATGAGCAGTTCTTC
once	TRBJ1-3	NA	TRBV28	CASRGQNTIYF	TGTGCCAGCAGGGGGCAAAACACCATATATTTT
once	TRBJ1-3	NA	TRBV29-1	CSVEGAGNTIYF	TGCAGCGTTGAAGGAGCTGGAAACACCATATATTTT
NA	TRBJ1-6	NA	TRBV5-1	CASSRTRYGGSSPLHF	TGCGCCAGCAGCCGTACCCGTTACGGGGGGAGTTCACCCCTCCACTTT
once	TRBJ1-5	TRBD1	TRBV7-3	CASTNRGLGHNQPQHF	TGTGCCAGCACCAACAGGGGTTTGGGACACAATCAGCCCCAGCATTTT
few	TRBJ1-2	NA	TRBV28	CASSLSLRGSYGYTF	NA
NA	TRBJ1-4	NA	TRBV6-5	CASSYGGAGREKLFF	TGTGCCAGCAGTTACGGCGGGGCAGGGAGGGAAAAACTGTTTTTT
NA	TRBJ2-1	NA	TRBV29-1	CSVELIRGSVPSEQFF	TGCAGCGTTGAACTGATCCGGGGGAGTGTCCCTTCGGAGCAGTTCTTC
NA	TRBJ1-1	NA	TRBV6-1	CASRGTGPEAFF	TGTGCCAGCAGGGGAACAGGTCCTGAAGCTTTCTTT
once	TRBJ1-3	NA	TRBV28	CASRSEVNTIYF	TGTGCCAGCAGATCGGAGGTAAACACCATATATTTT
NA	TRBJ1-4	NA	TRBV10-3	CAISPGQATNEKLFF	TGTGCCATCAGCCCGGGACAAGCGACTAATGAAAAACTGTTTTTT
NA	TRBJ2-7	NA	TRBV9	CASSVFAREGEQYF	TGTGCCAGCAGCGTATTTGCCAGGGAAGGCGAGCAGTACTTC
NA	TRBJ2-3	NA	TRBV5-1	CASSLGTASTDTQYF	TGCGCCAGCAGCTTGGGGACAGCTAGCACAGATACGCAGTATTTT
NA	TRBJ1-2	NA	TRBV6-5	CASSYSSKSYGYTF	TGTGCCAGCAGTTACTCTTCCAAGAGCTATGGCTACACCTTC
few	TRBJ2-5	TRBD2	TRBV7-9	CASSLSSGFETQYF	TGTGCCAGCAGCTTAAGTAGCGGGTTCGAGACCCAGTACTTC
NA	TRBJ1-1	TRBD1	TRBV7-6	CASSLSGGNTEAFF	TGTGCCAGCAGCTTATCAGGGGGGAACACTGAAGCTTTCTTT
NA	TRBJ2-1	TRBD1	TRBV27	CASSSGTEIYNEQFF	TGTGCCAGCAGTTCCGGGACAGAAATTTACAATGAGCAGTTCTTC
once	TRBJ1-1	TRBD1	TRBV5-1	CASSTDRDTEAFF	TGCGCCAGCAGCACGGACAGGGACACTGAAGCTTTCTTT
NA	TRBJ1-1	TRBD1	TRBV5-1	CASSWYRGRGTEAFF	TGCGCCAGCAGCTGGTACAGGGGCCGGGGGACTGAAGCTTTCTTT
NA	TRBJ1-2	TRBD1	TRBV18	CASLLGQGIGGYTF	TGTGCCAGTTTACTGGGACAGGGAATTGGTGGCTACACCTTC
NA	TRBJ1-1	NA	TRBV9	CASSVGWGGSTEAFF	TGTGCCAGCAGCGTAGGCTGGGGAGGTTCCACTGAAGCTTTCTTT
NA	TRBJ2-3	TRBD1	TRBV9	CASSVLGQGTDTQYF	TGTGCCAGCAGCGTATTAGGACAGGGAACAGATACGCAGTATTTT
NA	TRBJ2-6	TRBD1	TRBV30	CACRDRGFSGANVLTF	TGTGCCTGCCGGGACAGGGGCTTCTCTGGGGCCAACGTCCTGACTTTC
NA	TRBJ1-5	TRBD1	TRBV28	CASRQDRAYQPQHF	TGTGCCAGCAGGCAGGACAGGGCCTATCAGCCCCAGCATTTT
NA	TRBJ2-5	TRBD1	TRBV7-9	CASSSGPTGEIKTQYF	TGTGCCAGCAGCTCGGGACCCACAGGGGAGATAAAGACCCAGTACTTC
NA	TRBJ1-4	NA	TRBV6-5	CASRPTSFPEKLFF	TGTGCCAGCAGGCCAACTTCTTTCCCTGAAAAACTGTTTTTT
NA	TRBJ2-3	TRBD2	TRBV6-7	CASSYSSLAGGSESTDTQYF	TGTGCCAGCAGTTACTCTAGTTTAGCGGGGGGGTCTGAGAGCACAGATACGCAGTATTTT
once	TRBJ2-1	TRBD1	TRBV7-6	CASSHTTGGPSNEQFF	TGTGCCAGCAGTCATACGACAGGGGGCCCCTCCAATGAGCAGTTCTTC
NA	TRBJ1-5	TRBD1	TRBV6-6	CASNKGQTTSMPQHF	TGTGCCAGCAACAAGGGACAGACGACCTCAATGCCCCAGCATTTT
few	TRBJ1-5	NA	TRBV18	CASSGREGNQPQHF	TGTGCCAGCTCAGGGAGGGAGGGCAATCAGCCCCAGCATTTT
NA	TRBJ2-7	TRBD1	TRBV11-2	CASSLPTGTGTYEQYF	TGTGCCAGCAGCTTACCTACCGGGACAGGGACCTACGAGCAGTACTTC
NA	TRBJ1-2	NA	TRBV19	CASSDSGRAYGYTF	TGTGCCAGTAGTGACTCCGGCAGGGCCTATGGCTACACCTTC
NA	TRBJ2-4	NA	TRBV4-3	CASSQDGIGTLAKNIQYF	TGCGCCAGCAGCCAAGATGGTATAGGGACTTTAGCCAAAAACATTCAGTACTTC
NA	TRBJ1-2	TRBD1	TRBV23-1	CASSQSGTGLGYTF	TGCGCCAGCAGTCAATCGGGGACAGGGCTCGGCTACACCTTC
once	TRBJ2-7	TRBD2	TRBV6-6	CASSYDPRGAEQYF	TGTGCCAGCAGTTACGATCCGCGGGGGGCCGAGCAGTACTTC
NA	TRBJ1-1	NA	TRBV15	CATSRARYSEAFF	TGTGCCACCAGCAGAGCCAGGTATTCTGAAGCTTTCTTT
NA	TRBJ2-3	TRBD2	TRBV28	CASSLLLAGRDTQYF	TGTGCCAGCAGTTTGTTACTAGCGGGGCGGGATACGCAGTATTTT